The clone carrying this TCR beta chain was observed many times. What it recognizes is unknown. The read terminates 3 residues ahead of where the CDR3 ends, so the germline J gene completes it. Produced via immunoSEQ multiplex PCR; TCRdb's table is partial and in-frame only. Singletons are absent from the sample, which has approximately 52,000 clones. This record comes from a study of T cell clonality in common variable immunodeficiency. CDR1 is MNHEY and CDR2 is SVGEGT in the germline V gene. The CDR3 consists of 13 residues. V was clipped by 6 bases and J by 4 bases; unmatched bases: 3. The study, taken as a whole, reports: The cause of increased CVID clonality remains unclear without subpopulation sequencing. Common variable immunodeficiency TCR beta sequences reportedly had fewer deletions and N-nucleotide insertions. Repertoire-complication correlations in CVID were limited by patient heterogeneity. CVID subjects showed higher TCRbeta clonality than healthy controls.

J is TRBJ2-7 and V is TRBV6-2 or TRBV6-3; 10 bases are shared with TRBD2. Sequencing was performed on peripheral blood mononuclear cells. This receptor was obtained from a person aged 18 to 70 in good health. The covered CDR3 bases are TGTGCCAGCAGAAAGACTAGCGGGTACGAG. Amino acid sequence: CASRKTSGYE. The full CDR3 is CASRKTSGYEQYF.